This TCR beta chain was profiled in a study of cytomegalovirus exposure and HLA in healthy donors. Study conclusions and caveats: Several of the most significant clusters appeared, in a later analysis, to be linked to common viral pathogens. While the bulk of TCR sequences proved rare, some public TCRs turned up in many donors. The authors excluded some V segments, including TRBV6-2 and TRBV6-3, as indistinguishable.

This CDR3 region has 16 residues. CDR1 SGHRS and CDR2 YFSETQ come from the germline V gene. Trimming cost V 5 bases and J 5 bases; bases outside gene matches: 11. Primers for the PCR totalled 60 Vbeta and 13 Jbeta. The protocol was immunoSEQ multiplex PCR, while the TCRdb copy is restricted to in-frame clones and leaves out a portion. The profile shows approximately 200,000 clones, roughly four fifths of them singletons. Donors showed nominal health when sampled, although they likely had unrecorded immune exposures. As for this clone: Its antigen is as yet unknown.

Sequencing was done on a sample of PBMCs. The J gene is TRBJ2-5, the V gene TRBV5-1; 11 bases agree with TRBD2. The TCR sequence derives from a man aged 25-45 years in good health and CMV-seronegative. The CDR3 sequence is CASSHGLAGGQETQYF. DNA of the CDR3: TGCGCCAGCAGTCATGGTCTAGCGGGAGGACAGGAGACCCAGTACTTC.